This is a list of T cell receptor beta chains from one sample in a study of blood T cell repertoires in COVID-19. Sequencing used immunoSEQ multiplex PCR; TCRdb keeps in-frame clones, though not all of them. The sample includes some 170,000 clones, roughly 84% seen only once; the top ten take roughly 15%. Input material: PBMCs or T cells enriched from blood (not recorded which). The receptor source for this set is a man between 45 and 60 years old who had recovered from COVID-19. Both conserved end residues are part of each CDR3. A D gene is named only where the DNA matches it firmly. A clone size is listed for some rows: how often the clone was seen (once, few, many), or a class if it is expanded.

d_call | clone_size | j_call | v_call | cdr3_aa | cdr3_nt
. | . | TRBJ2-7 | TRBV5-1 | CASSPKQGRVDEQYF | TGCGCCAGCAGTCCGAAGCAGGGAAGGGTGGACGAGCAGTACTTC
. | . | TRBJ2-3 | TRBV5-6 | CASSLVTAIDTQYF | TGTGCCAGCAGCTTGGTAACCGCGATTGATACGCAGTATTTT
. | . | TRBJ1-5 | TRBV4-1 | CASSQRFFTSRGPQHF | TGCGCCAGCAGCCAAAGATTTTTTACCTCCAGGGGGCCCCAGCATTTT
. | few | TRBJ1-6 | TRBV19 | CASTMGAGVNSPLHF | TGTGCCAGTACCATGGGGGCAGGGGTCAATTCACCCCTCCACTTT
. | once | TRBJ2-7 | TRBV15 | CATSREAGTYEQYF | TGTGCCACCAGCAGAGAAGCAGGGACCTACGAGCAGTACTTC
. | . | TRBJ1-1 | TRBV5-4 | CASSHLQREGTEAFF | TGTGCCAGCAGCCACCTACAGCGGGAGGGCACTGAAGCTTTCTTT
TRBD1 | few | TRBJ2-1 | TRBV2 | CASSITGTGINNEQFF | TGTGCCAGCAGTATTACCGGGACAGGGATCAACAATGAGCAGTTCTTC
. | once | TRBJ1-4 | TRBV24-1 | CATSKSGINEKLFF | TGTGCCACCAGTAAATCGGGGATTAATGAAAAACTGTTTTTT
. | . | TRBJ2-7 | TRBV6-5 | CASRNPRGPYEQYF | TGTGCCAGCCGTAACCCGCGGGGCCCCTACGAGCAGTACTTC
TRBD1 | . | TRBJ1-1 | TRBV3-1/TRBV3-2 | CASRDREGGGAFF | TGTGCCAGCAGGGACAGGGAGGGCGGAGGTGCTTTCTTT
. | . | TRBJ1-5 | TRBV19 | CASSILTGGPNQPQHF | TGTGCCAGTAGTATATTGACGGGAGGGCCCAATCAGCCCCAGCATTTT
. | once | TRBJ1-2 | TRBV3-1/TRBV3-2 | CATGTGAAYGYTF | TGTGCCACCGGGACTGGGGCTGCCTATGGCTACACCTTC
TRBD2 | . | TRBJ2-3 | TRBV5-4 | CASSPAGGGGATDTQYF | TGTGCCAGCAGCCCGGCGGGTGGCGGGGGAGCCACAGATACGCAGTATTTT
TRBD2 | . | TRBJ2-7 | TRBV6-5 | CASSSTSGGASEQYF | TGTGCCAGCAGTTCGACTAGCGGGGGGGCATCCGAGCAGTACTTC
. | . | TRBJ1-1 | TRBV5-1 | CASSLELVGARTEAFF | TGCGCCAGCAGCTTGGAATTAGTGGGGGCACGAACTGAAGCTTTCTTT
TRBD1 | . | TRBJ1-5 | TRBV7-2 | CASSSGQGNGNQPQHF | TGTGCCAGCAGCTCGGGACAGGGGAACGGCAATCAGCCCCAGCATTTT
. | . | TRBJ1-1 | TRBV7-9 | CASSTRFGNTEAFF | TGTGCCAGCAGCACCCGATTCGGTAACACTGAAGCTTTCTTT
. | once | TRBJ1-5 | TRBV2 | CASSAEGSNNQPQHF | TGTGCCAGCAGTGCCGAGGGTAGCAACAATCAGCCCCAGCATTTT
. | . | TRBJ1-3 | TRBV18 | CASSPRGTIGPSGNTIYF | TGTGCCAGCTCACCAAGAGGGACAATTGGACCCTCTGGAAACACCATATATTTT